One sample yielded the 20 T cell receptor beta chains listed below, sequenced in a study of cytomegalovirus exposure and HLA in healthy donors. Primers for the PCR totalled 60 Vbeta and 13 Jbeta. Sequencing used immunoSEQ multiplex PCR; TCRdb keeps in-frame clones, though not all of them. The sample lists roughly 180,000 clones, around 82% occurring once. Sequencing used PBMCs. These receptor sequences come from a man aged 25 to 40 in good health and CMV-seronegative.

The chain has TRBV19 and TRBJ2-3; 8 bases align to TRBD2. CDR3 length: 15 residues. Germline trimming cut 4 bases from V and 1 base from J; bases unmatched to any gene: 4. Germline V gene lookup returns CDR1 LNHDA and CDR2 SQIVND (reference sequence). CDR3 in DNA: TGTGCCAGTAGTACGAGGACTAGCCGCACAGATACGCAGTATTTT. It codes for CASSTRTSRTDTQYF.

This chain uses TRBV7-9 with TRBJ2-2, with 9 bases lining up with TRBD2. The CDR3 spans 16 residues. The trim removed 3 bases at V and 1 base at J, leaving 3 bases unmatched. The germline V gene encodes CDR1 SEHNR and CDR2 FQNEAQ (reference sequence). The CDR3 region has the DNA TGTGCCAGCAGCTTCTCGACTAGCGGGAACACCGGGGAGCTGTTTTTT. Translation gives CASSFSTSGNTGELFF.

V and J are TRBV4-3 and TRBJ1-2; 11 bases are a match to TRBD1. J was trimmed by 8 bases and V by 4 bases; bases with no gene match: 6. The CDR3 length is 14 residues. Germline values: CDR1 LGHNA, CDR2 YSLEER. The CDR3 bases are TGCGCCAGCAGCCCGGACAGGGGGCGCCTAGGCTACACCTTC. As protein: CASSPDRGRLGYTF.

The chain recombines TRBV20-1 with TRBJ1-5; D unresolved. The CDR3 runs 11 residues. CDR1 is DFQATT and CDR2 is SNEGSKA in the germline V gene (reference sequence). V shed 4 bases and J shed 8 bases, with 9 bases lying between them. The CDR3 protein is CSATGTEPQHF. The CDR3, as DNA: TGCAGTGCTACTGGTACGGAGCCCCAGCATTTT.

The CDR3 loop reads CASNQGPNTGELFF. The CDR3, as DNA: TGCGCCAGCAATCAGGGCCCGAACACCGGGGAGCTGTTTTTT. The V call is TRBV5-1, the J call TRBJ2-2, with D tentatively TRBD1 (5 bases). The CDR3 is 14 amino acids. Germline V gives CDR1 SGHRS, CDR2 YFSETQ. Trimming pared 6 bases from V and 0 bases from J, leaving 9 bases between.

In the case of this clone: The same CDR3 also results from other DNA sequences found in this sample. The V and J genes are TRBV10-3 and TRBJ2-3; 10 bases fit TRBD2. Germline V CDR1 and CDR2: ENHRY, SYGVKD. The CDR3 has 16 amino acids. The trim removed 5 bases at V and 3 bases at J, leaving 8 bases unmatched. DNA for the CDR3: TGTGCCATCAGTCATCGGACTAGCGGATCTACAGATACGCAGTATTTT. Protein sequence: CAISHRTSGSTDTQYF.

This CDR3 reads CASSLRLAGENTGELFF. Here the CDR3 DNA reads TGTGCCAGCAGCCTTAGACTAGCGGGAGAAAACACCGGGGAGCTGTTTTTT. The chain carries TRBV2 and TRBJ2-2, with TRBD2 matching 12 bases. With 6 bases clipped from V and 2 bases from J, the junction kept 7 bases outside the gene matches. CDR3 length equals 17 residues. From germline, CDR1 is SNHLY and CDR2 FYNNEI.

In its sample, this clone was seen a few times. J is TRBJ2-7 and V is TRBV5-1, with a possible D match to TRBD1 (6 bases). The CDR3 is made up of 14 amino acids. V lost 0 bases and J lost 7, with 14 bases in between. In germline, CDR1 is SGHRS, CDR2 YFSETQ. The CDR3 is CASSLAGQPNEQYF. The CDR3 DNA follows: TGCGCCAGCAGCTTGGCCGGACAGCCTAATGAGCAGTACTTC. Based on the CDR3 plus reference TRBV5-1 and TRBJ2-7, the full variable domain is KAGVTQTPRYLIKTRGQQVTLSCSPISGHRSVSWYQQTPGQGLQFLFEYFSETQRNKGNFPGRFSGRQFSNSRSEMNVSTLELGDSALYLCASSLAGQPNEQYFGPGTRLTVT.

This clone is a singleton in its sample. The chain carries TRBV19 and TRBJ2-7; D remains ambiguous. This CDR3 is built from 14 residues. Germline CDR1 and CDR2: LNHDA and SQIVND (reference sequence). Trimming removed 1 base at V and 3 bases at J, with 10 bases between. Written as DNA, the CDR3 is TGTGCCAGTAGTATAGGCTGGCTGAACTACGAGCAGTACTTC. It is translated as CASSIGWLNYEQYF. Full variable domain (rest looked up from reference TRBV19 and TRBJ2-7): DGGITQSPKYLFRKEGQNVTLSCEQNLNHDAMYWYRQDPGQGLRLIYYSQIVNDFQKGDIAEGYSVSREKKESFPLTVTSAQKNPTAFYLCASSIGWLNYEQYFGPGTRLTVT.

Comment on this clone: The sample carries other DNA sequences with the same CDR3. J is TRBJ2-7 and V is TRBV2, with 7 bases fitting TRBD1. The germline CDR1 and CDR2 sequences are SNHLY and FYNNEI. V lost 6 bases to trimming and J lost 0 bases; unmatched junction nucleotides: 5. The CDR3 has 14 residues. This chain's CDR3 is CASREQGPSYEQYF. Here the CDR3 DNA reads TGTGCCAGCAGGGAACAGGGGCCCTCCTACGAGCAGTACTTC.

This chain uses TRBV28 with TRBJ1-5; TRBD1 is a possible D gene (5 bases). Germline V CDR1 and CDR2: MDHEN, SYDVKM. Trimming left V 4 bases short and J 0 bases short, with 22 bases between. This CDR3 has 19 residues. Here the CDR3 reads CASSSPFIEGAYSNQPQHF. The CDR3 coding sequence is TGTGCCAGCAGTTCCCCATTCATTGAAGGGGCTTATAGCAATCAGCCCCAGCATTTT.

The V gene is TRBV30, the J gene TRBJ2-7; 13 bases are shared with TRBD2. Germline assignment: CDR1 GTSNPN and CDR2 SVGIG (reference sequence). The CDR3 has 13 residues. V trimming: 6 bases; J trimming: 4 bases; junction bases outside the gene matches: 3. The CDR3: CACGLAGVYEQYF. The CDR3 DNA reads TGTGCCTGTGGACTAGCGGGAGTTTACGAGCAGTACTTC.

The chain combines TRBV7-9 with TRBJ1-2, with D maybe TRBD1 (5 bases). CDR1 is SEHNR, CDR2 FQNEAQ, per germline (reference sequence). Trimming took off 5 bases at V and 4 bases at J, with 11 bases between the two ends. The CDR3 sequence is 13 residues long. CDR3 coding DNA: TGTGCCAGCAGCACTGGACAAGTCTATGGCTACACCTTC. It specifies CASSTGQVYGYTF.

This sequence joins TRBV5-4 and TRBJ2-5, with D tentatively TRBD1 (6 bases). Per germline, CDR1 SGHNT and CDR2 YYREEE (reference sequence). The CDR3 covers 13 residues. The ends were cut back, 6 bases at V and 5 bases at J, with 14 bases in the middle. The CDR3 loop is CASTRTVGETQYF. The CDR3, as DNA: TGTGCCAGCACCCGGACAGTCGGTGAGACCCAGTACTTC.

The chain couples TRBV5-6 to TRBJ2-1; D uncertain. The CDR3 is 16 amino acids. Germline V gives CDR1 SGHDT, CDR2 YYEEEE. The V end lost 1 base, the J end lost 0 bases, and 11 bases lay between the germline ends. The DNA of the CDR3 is TGTGCCAGCAGCTTGCCTCATATGAGCTCCTACAATGAGCAGTTCTTC. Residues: CASSLPHMSSYNEQFF. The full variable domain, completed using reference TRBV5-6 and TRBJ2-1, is DAGVTQSPTHLIKTRGQQVTLRCSPKSGHDTVSWYQQALGQGPQFIFQYYEEEERQRGNFPDRFSGHQFPNYSSELNVNALLLGDSALYLCASSLPHMSSYNEQFFGPGTRLTVL.

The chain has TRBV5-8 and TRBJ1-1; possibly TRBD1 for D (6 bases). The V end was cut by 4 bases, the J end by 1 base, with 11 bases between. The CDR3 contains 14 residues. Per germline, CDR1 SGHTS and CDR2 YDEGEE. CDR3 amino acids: CASSPGTRNTEAFF. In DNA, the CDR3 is TGTGCCAGCAGCCCAGGGACAAGGAACACTGAAGCTTTCTTT.

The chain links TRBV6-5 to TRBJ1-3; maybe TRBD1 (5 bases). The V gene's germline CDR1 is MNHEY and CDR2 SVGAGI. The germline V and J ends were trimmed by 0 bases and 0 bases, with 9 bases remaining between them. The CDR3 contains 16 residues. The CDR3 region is CASSYSGQGSGNTIYF. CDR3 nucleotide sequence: TGTGCCAGCAGTTACTCGGGCCAGGGCTCTGGAAACACCATATATTTT.

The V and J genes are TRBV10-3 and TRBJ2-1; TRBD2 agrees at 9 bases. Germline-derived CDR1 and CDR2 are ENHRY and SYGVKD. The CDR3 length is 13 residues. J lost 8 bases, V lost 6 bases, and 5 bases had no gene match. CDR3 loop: CAIRETSGDEQFF. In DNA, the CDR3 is TGTGCCATCAGAGAGACTAGCGGCGATGAGCAGTTCTTC.

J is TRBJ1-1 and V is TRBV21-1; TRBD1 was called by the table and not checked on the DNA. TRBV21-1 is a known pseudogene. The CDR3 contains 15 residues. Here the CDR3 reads CASRSPRGPNTEAFF. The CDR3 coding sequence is TGTGCCAGCAGGTCCCCCAGGGGACCTAACACTGAAGCTTTCTTT.

The CDR3 loop reads CASSSGGASYNEQFF. The CDR3 DNA follows: TGTGCCAGTAGTTCCGGGGGGGCCTCCTACAATGAGCAGTTCTTC. The rearrangement joins TRBV19 to TRBJ2-1, with 8 bases identical to TRBD2. The CDR3 has 15 residues. The ends lost 5 bases at V and 0 bases at J; junction bases unmatched: 3. Germline CDR1 and CDR2: LNHDA and SQIVND (reference sequence).